This TCR beta chain is from a study of cytomegalovirus exposure and HLA in healthy donors (dated 2017 in TCRdb). Study-wide context: An earlier analysis of several hundred of the donors reported 250 to 300 Gb of sequence data and roughly 100 million unique TCR beta sequences from around 200 million T cells. In a later analysis, previously published TCR beta repertoires from 600 to 850 donors were re-analyzed and high-resolution HLA genotyping was added so that TCR occurrence patterns could be studied. An earlier analysis of around 540 of the donors applied high-throughput TCR beta sequencing to assess whether each TCR beta V gene segment acted as functional or pseudogenic. Typing coverage varied by locus: about 620-640 donors for A, B, C, DRB1 and DQB1; roughly 560 for DQA1; approximately 570 for DPA1; approximately 470 for DPB1. The T cell repertoires of 666 subjects were profiled by immunosequencing and related to cytomegalovirus serostatus. Every discovery cohort repertoire had been produced on one sequencing platform. A later genetic analysis took genome-wide SNP genotypes for about 65% of the roughly 670 donors and used that subset as a discovery cohort. Approximately 300 gigabases of sequencing data and around 90 million unique TCR sequences made up an early release that covered roughly 670 HLA-typed donors. To predict cytomegalovirus infection status, the study brought together high-throughput TCR immunosequencing, statistical association of individual TCRs with disease status, and machine learning. About 5 DR-DQ haplotypes were handled as single units for association and clustering, since linkage in the cohort was strong. Besides the first cohort of roughly 700 subjects, a separate validation cohort made up of over 100 different subjects was used. Donor age, sex, ethnicity and CMV serostatus were compiled together with the repertoire data. The study was designed to test whether signatures of past pathogen exposure could be identified by cataloging public T cell receptors. HLA typing included class I and class II loci at four-digit resolution. Rather than drawing on any new phenotypic data, the later analysis identified candidate immune exposures from TCR beta sequences and the way those sequences occurred across donors. Of the roughly 390 genotyped donors, 65% to 90% fell in the genetic ancestry cluster associated with self-reported Caucasian donors. Among 398 genotyped donors of the cohort, an average of around 240,000 unique TCR beta nucleotide sequences were sequenced per donor, roughly 18% of them non-productive.

Overall study results and their limits: A total of 150 or so TCR beta chains were listed by the study as associated with cytomegalovirus. Compared with the 666-donor mean, donors in an Asian-associated ancestry cluster had fewer N-insertions in productive TCRs, according to a later genetic analysis. When HLA alleles, especially DR and DQ, strongly co-occurred, TCR associations were difficult to assign to individual alleles. The presence/absence analyses assumed that sequencing depth was roughly uniform across donors, and that assumption may not be true. A group of highly shared sequence variants was considered likely to be a technical artifact of the sequencing pipeline. Linkage disequilibrium might explain the correlated functional status among segregating V segments, but an unknown experimental factor could not be excluded. Some IMGT-functional V segments, including TRBV6-2 and TRBV6-3, could not be told apart with the 87-base-pair reads, so those segments were excluded. In a later analysis, most CMV-associated TCR beta chains were found to appear HLA-restricted, with HLA associations seemingly driven largely by CMV exposure. Because HLA typing was unavailable for some donors at each locus, only the typed subset was used in association tests. In an earlier analysis of more than 450 of the donors, most TCR beta V segments were observed in productive rearrangements about 87% or about 30% of the time, broadly matching IMGT annotations. While some public TCRs were present in many individuals, most TCR sequences turned up only very rarely across donors. The cohort was sequenced for TCR beta chains only, and without alpha or paired-chain data the features that could be detected were limited. Approximately 18 rarely observed V segments, including chromosome 9 orphons, were excluded from the earlier analysis of approximately 500 of the donors because counts were too low. It was suggested by the authors that the approach could potentially be generalized to other disease states and immunological phenotypes. In a later analysis, TCR association rates were found to vary across HLA loci, with the most associated TCRs seen for DRB1 alleles and the fewest for HLA-C alleles. A further reported finding was that TCR beta sequences accurately predicted the HLA-A and HLA-B alleles for most subjects in the first cohort. For the cohort, immune exposure information was limited to CMV serostatus. Specific HLA alleles were associated with over 15,000 TCR beta sequences at a false discovery rate of 0.05 in a later analysis. In vitro tests confirmed that three of the cytomegalovirus-associated TCR beta chains recognize cytomegalovirus antigens. The classifier was reported to diagnose cytomegalovirus status with high specificity and sensitivity in both the original cohort and the validation cohort. Compared with equally common non-associated chains, HLA-associated TCR beta chains in a later analysis were more clonally expanded and had lower generation probabilities. A later genetic analysis associated a missense DCLRE1C variant with V-gene and J-gene trimming of TCR beta chains, and an independent cohort replicated the association. In a later analysis, several top co-occurrence clusters were reported to appear linked to parvovirus B19, influenza, CMV and Epstein-Barr virus.

Concerning this clone itself: Its target antigen remains unknown. No quality values exist for individual bases; no much larger clone is one base distant.

The library was obtained by the immunoSEQ multiplex PCR assay. A mixture of 60 forward primers for TCR Vbeta segments and 13 reverse primers for TCR Jbeta segments was used in the multiplex PCR. Amplification of the CDR3 region of rearranged TCR beta genes was performed with a multiplex PCR assay on genomic DNA. The Illumina HiSeq System was used to sequence the amplified TCR beta libraries as 87-base-pair reads. The authors' pipeline ran thus. Across the 500 to 700 repertoires, a later analysis counted approximately 75 million unique TCR beta chains, roughly 11 million of which were shared by at least two donors. A nearest-neighbor algorithm error-corrected the raw reads and collapsed the reads into unique sequences, merging closely related sequences to remove PCR and sequencing errors. CDR3 sequences were aligned to IMGT reference sequences to assign V, D and J gene segments. Each retained sequence needed at least a six-nucleotide match to both a V gene segment and a J gene segment. A rearrangement was called productive if the CDR3 had no stop codons and remained in frame with V and J, and every other rearrangement was called non-productive. Following IMGT convention, CDR3 was defined as the stretch from the second conserved V-encoded cysteine up to the conserved J-encoded phenylalanine. The earlier analysis of about 590 of the donors excluded sequences that lacked an unambiguous match to a single V gene segment. In an earlier analysis of 587 of the donors, V segments were called functional above 56.7% productive rearrangements and were called segregating when the between-donor standard deviation exceeded 5%. A statistical classification framework was built to diagnose cytomegalovirus status from the catalog of TCR beta chain sequences. In a later analysis, V and J genes were assigned by comparing TCR nucleotide sequences against IMGT/GENE-DB human TR gene sequences. Using the TCRdist pipeline, a later analysis assigned CDR3 sequences along with most-parsimonious VDJ recombination scenarios. In a later analysis, each TCR beta chain was defined by its CDR3 amino acid sequence together with its V-gene family, and reads without a unique V-gene family were excluded. A later analysis removed several hundred highly shared, low-generation-probability nucleotide sequences to deal with suspected cross-contamination and a sequencing artifact. In a later analysis, a clonal expansion index for each public chain was calculated from normalized within-repertoire ranks of inferred template counts. In a later analysis, generation probabilities were computed with a VDJ recombination model fitted to out-of-frame rearrangements, and the resulting probabilities were checked against IGoR. Hypergeometric tests were used in a later analysis to score TCR-TCR, TCR-HLA and TCR-CMV co-occurrence, with a repertoire-size bias correction applied to the TCR pairs. A later analysis estimated false discovery rates by permuting HLA or CMV assignments 20 times. In a later analysis, co-occurring TCRs were grouped with DBSCAN, and TCRdist sequence similarity was added when clustering was performed within HLA-allele-positive subsets. Co-occurrence clustering excluded repertoires with fewer than 30,000 or more than 120,000 public chains, plus five with anomalous nucleotide sharing. Here the immuneACCESS table is served through TCRdb, limited to in-frame sequences with V and J called. Missing clones are a known gap in these copies; in checked studies unresolved V genes cover under half, and the rest lacks a known reason. From that table come the V and J calls and clone size; the DNA was used to work out D and trimming. A total of 250,000 to 350,000 clones appear in this sample, about 87% of them only once. The top ten clones comprise roughly 2.3% of the sample.

At the junction V is shortened by 5 bases and J by 3 bases; bases outside the gene matches: 14. CDR1 and CDR2 are drawn from the germline V gene (reference sequence): LNHDA, SQIVND. Taken from cysteine to phenylalanine, the CDR3 has 17 residues. This entry keeps only the CDR3 DNA: 51 bases, framed from base 1. The cohort consisted of 650 to 850 healthy bone marrow donors. Cohort members were all nominally healthy when sampled, although unrecorded immune exposures were likely present. The donor was CMV seronegative and was included in the group of about 400 seronegative cohort members. Each donor provided a peripheral blood sample, and peripheral blood mononuclear cells were used for TCR beta sequencing. Genomic DNA was extracted from the blood cell samples with the Qiagen DNeasy Blood Extraction Kit.

Specimen: PBMCs. This chain joins TRBV19 to TRBJ1-2; 8 bases in the middle match TRBD1. The origin of this receptor is a young woman in good health and CMV-seronegative. The bases are TGTGCCAGTAGTCATGATAGGACAGGGAATGCATACTATGGCTACACCTTC. Its protein product is CASSHDRTGNAYYGYTF.